This TCR beta chain stems from a study of cytomegalovirus exposure and HLA in healthy donors. Amplification used 60 Vbeta primers and 13 Jbeta primers. Produced via immunoSEQ multiplex PCR; TCRdb's table is partial and in-frame only. This table has 80,000 to 130,000 clones, about three quarters appearing once. The sequence was collected from a male donor in good health and CMV-seropositive. The source material was PBMCs.

The CDR3 here is CATSREGTGNYEQYF. CDR3 in DNA: TGTGCCACCAGCAGAGAAGGGACAGGGAACTACGAGCAGTACTTC. The chain uses TRBV15 and TRBJ2-7; 9 positions agree with TRBD1. The CDR3 has 15 amino acids. Trimming cost V 0 bases and J 3 bases; bases outside gene matches: 3. The germline V gene has CDR1 LNHNV and CDR2 YYDKDF (reference sequence).